These T cell receptor beta chains were read from a single sample in a study of T cell clones after liver transplantation. Sequencing was performed with immunoSEQ multiplex PCR; in TCRdb, only in-frame clones are kept and a portion is missing. The sample holds some 75,000 clones, about four fifths seen once. The sequenced sample was CD4+ T cells from blood, obtained before liver transplant. The receptors come from a human donor who received a liver transplant. Both conserved end residues are part of each CDR3. The D gene is left open where the match is weak. Expanded clones get a size class; other rows say once, few or many, or leave the size out.

v_gene	d_gene	j_gene	abundance	CDR3aa	CDR3nt
TRBV10-2	.	TRBJ1-5	once	CASRTDPFSDQPQHF	TGCGCCAGCAGGACAGATCCTTTTTCTGATCAGCCCCAGCATTTT
TRBV5-4	.	TRBJ2-2	once	CASSLEGFARTGELFF	TGTGCCAGCAGCTTAGAGGGCTTCGCGCGGACCGGGGAGCTGTTTTTT
TRBV5-1	.	TRBJ2-1	.	CASSQFRGHNEQFF	TGCGCCAGCAGCCAGTTCAGGGGTCACAATGAGCAGTTCTTC
TRBV4-1	.	TRBJ1-2	.	CASSQPKEGGGYGYTF	TGCGCCAGCAGCCAACCTAAGGAAGGGGGTGGTTATGGCTACACCTTC
TRBV11-2	.	TRBJ2-3	.	CATRATGTDTQYF	TGTGCCACTCGTGCAACAGGCACAGATACGCAGTATTTT
TRBV19	.	TRBJ1-3	.	CASGRANSGNTIYF	TGTGCCAGTGGCAGGGCGAACTCTGGAAACACCATATATTTT
TRBV7-9	.	TRBJ1-5	.	CASSLVKGGNQPQHF	TGTGCCAGCAGCTTAGTAAAAGGGGGCAATCAGCCCCAGCATTTT
TRBV5-1	.	TRBJ1-2	.	CASSLSGGTNYGYTF	TGCGCCAGCAGCTTGAGTGGCGGTACAAACTATGGCTACACCTTC
TRBV4-3	TRBD2	TRBJ2-5	once	CASSQGASGGPGETQYF	TGCGCCAGCAGCCAAGGGGCTAGCGGAGGTCCAGGAGAGACCCAGTACTTC
TRBV28	.	TRBJ1-4	.	CASSLVGRMGATNEKLFF	TGTGCCAGCAGTTTAGTAGGTCGGATGGGAGCAACTAATGAAAAACTGTTTTTT
TRBV7-2	TRBD1	TRBJ1-3	.	CASSRGQNGNTIYF	TGTGCCAGCAGCCGGGGACAGAATGGAAACACCATATATTTT
TRBV5-1	.	TRBJ1-3	few	CASSLAGYGNTIYF	TGCGCCAGCAGCTTGGCCGGGTATGGAAACACCATATATTTT
TRBV5-1	.	TRBJ2-3	.	CASSLSAGEDTQYF	TGCGCCAGCAGCTTGTCCGCAGGGGAAGATACGCAGTATTTT
TRBV28	TRBD2	TRBJ2-2	.	CASRPGLAHTANTGELFF	TGTGCCAGCAGACCGGGACTAGCGCACACAGCGAACACCGGGGAGCTGTTTTTT
TRBV12-1	.	TRBJ1-3	.	CASSFSNSGNTIYF	TGTGCCAGCAGCTTCAGTAACTCTGGAAACACCATATATTTT
TRBV19	.	TRBJ2-7	.	CASSRDGLYEQYF	TGTGCCAGTAGTCGAGACGGCCTCTACGAGCAGTACTTC
TRBV30	.	TRBJ2-2	.	CAWSSREMYPGELFF	TGTGCCTGGAGTTCCAGGGAGATGTATCCCGGGGAGCTGTTTTTT
TRBV19	.	TRBJ2-7	.	CASSIDQTGYEQYF	TGTGCCAGTAGTATAGATCAAACAGGGTACGAGCAGTACTTC
TRBV19	.	TRBJ1-1	.	CASREWERMNTEAFF	TGTGCCAGTAGGGAATGGGAAAGGATGAACACTGAAGCTTTCTTT
TRBV19	.	TRBJ2-1	.	CASSISTTTMEQFF	TGTGCCAGTAGTATATCTACCACTACAATGGAGCAGTTCTTC
TRBV27	.	TRBJ2-7	.	CASSFFNFGPGSYEQYF	TGTGCCAGCAGTTTCTTTAACTTCGGCCCGGGCTCCTACGAGCAGTACTTC